The TCR beta chain under discussion was sequenced for a study of molecular identifiers for immune sequencing clone quantification. Whole-study findings and limits: Spiked Jurkat TCR RNA equal to one cell could reportedly be picked out among one million naive cells. In naive cells, clones above 20 RNA copies held under 1% of molecules, whereas in effector cells they held over 97%.

Sorted naive CD8 T cells, roughly 19,000 to 1,000,000, were sequenced from 10%, 30% or 50% RNA. As to this clonotype: The target antigen is unknown.

In preparing bulk TCR libraries, previously described methods and listed TCR primers were used. MiXCR was run by TCRdb on the PCR reads, yielding one entry per CDR3 protein. The sample lists approximately 320,000 distinct CDR3 sequences; roughly 24% were seen once. The length of the CDR3 is 12 residues. V lost 3 bases and J 7 bases, leaving 10 bases between the germline ends. Germline CDR1 reads MGHDK; CDR2 reads SYGVNS. The receptor comes from a human donor in good health. Some libraries in this study had Jurkat cell RNA spiked in. The material sequenced was naive CD8+ T cells from blood, with Jurkat cell RNA spiked in. As to subset: FACS-sorted CD8+CD4-CCR7+CD45RA+ naive T cells. The rearrangement links TRBV25-1 to TRBJ2-7; D may be TRBD2 (6 bases). Written as DNA, the CDR3 is TGTGCCAGCAGTGAGACGGGGGTAGAGCAGTACTTC. This encodes CASSETGVEQYF.